What follows describes a single T cell receptor beta chain. Its antigen is unidentified. These data come from a study of T-cell memory formation after mild COVID-19. Study-wide results and caveats: Among clones contracting day 15 to 85, CD4/CD8 was balanced, whereas later expanders leaned CD4+. The pre-infection memory compartment contained some responding clones, suggesting cross-reactive memory joined. Shrinking CD4+ clones were chiefly CM and EM; CD8+ ones were chiefly EMRA.

Sample barcodes and UMIs were carried by the TCR alpha and TCR beta cDNA libraries that 5'RACE generated with constant-segment primers. MiXCR, applied by TCRdb to the 5' RACE reads, yields one record per CDR3 protein. The sample yields under 550,000 distinct CDR3 sequences, 15% to 20% seen once. Trimming took 3 bases from V and 4 from J, leaving 10 bases between them. CDR1 is SGHRS and CDR2 is YFSETQ in the germline V gene. This CDR3 spans 13 amino acids. Sequencing was carried out using PBMCs or a T cell subset sorted from them (not recorded which). The receptor was isolated from a young man who had mild COVID-19 (a few samples of this study predate the infection). Cell type and time point are not known. The rearrangement links TRBV5-1 to TRBJ2-5; a weak D match, TRBD1 (5 bases). CDR3 DNA sequence: TGCGCCAGCAGCTCCCCTGGGGCAGAGACCCAGTACTTC. It translates to CASSSPGAETQYF.